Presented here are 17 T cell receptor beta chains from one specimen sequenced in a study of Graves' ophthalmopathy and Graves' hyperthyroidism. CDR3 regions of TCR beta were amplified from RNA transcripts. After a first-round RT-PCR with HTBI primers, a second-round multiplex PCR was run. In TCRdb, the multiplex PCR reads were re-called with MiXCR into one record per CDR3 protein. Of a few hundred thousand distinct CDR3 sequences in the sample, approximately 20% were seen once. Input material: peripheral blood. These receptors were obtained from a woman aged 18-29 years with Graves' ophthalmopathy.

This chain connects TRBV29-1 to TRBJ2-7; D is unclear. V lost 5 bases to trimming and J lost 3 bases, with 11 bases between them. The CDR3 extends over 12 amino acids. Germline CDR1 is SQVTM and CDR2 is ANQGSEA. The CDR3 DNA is TGCAGCGTTACCTCAGACATCTACGAGCAGTACTTC. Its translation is CSVTSDIYEQYF.

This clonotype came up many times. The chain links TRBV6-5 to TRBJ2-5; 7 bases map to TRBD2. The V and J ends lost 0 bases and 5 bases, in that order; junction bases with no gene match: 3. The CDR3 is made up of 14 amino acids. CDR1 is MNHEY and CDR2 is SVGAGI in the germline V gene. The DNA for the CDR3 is TGTGCCAGCAGTTACTCGCTGCGGGGGGAGACCCAGTACTTC. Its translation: CASSYSLRGETQYF.

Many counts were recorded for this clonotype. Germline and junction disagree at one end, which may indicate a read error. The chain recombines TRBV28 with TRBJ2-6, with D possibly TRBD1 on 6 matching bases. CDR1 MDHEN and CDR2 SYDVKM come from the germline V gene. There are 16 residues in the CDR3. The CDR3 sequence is CASTERGSSYANILTF. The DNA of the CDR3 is TGTGCCAGCACCGAAAGGGGGTCGTCTTATGCCAACATCCTGACTTTC.

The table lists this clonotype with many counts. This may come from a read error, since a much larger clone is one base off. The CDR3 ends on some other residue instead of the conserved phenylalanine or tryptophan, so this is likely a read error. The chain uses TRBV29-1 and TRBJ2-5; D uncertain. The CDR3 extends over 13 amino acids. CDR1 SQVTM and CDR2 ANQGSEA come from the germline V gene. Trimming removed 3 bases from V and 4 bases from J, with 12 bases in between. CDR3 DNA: TGCAGCGTTGAGTACGGATTCGGAGAGACCCAGTACCTC. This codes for CSVEYGFGETQYL.

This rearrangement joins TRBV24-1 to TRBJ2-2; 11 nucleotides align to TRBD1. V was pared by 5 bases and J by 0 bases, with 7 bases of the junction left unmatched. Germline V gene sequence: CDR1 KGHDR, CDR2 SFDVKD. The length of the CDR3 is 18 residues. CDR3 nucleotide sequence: TGTGCCACCAGTGGTCCGGGACAGGGGGTAGCGAACACCGGGGAGCTGTTTTTT. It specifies CATSGPGQGVANTGELFF.

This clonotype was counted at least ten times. Written as DNA, the CDR3 is TGTGCCAGCAGCCCTCCGGGACTAGTCTACGAGCAGTACTTC. It translates to CASSPPGLVYEQYF. The genes are TRBV7-8 and TRBJ2-7; the match to TRBD2 covers 8 bases. The germline gives CDR1 SGHVS, CDR2 FQNEAQ. V trimming: 5 bases; J trimming: 3 bases; junction bases outside the gene matches: 6. The CDR3 covers 14 residues.

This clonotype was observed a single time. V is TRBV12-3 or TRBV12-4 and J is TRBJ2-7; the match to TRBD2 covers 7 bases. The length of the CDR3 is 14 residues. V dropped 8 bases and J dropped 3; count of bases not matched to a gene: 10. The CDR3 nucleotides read TGTGCCAGCGCCCGGGACTACCTAAACTACGAGCAGTACTTC. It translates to CASARDYLNYEQYF.

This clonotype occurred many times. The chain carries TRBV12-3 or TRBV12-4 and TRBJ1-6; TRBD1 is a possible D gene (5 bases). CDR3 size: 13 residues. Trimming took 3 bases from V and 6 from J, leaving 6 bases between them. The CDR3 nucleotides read TGTGCCAGCAGTTTGCAGGGTAATTCACCCCTCCACTTT. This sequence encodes CASSLQGNSPLHF.

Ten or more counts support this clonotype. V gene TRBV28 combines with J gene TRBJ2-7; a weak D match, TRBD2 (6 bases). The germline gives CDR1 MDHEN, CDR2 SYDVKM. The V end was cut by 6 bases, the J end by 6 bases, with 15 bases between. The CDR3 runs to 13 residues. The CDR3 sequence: CASRAGGGSEQYF. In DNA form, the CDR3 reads TGTGCCAGCAGGGCGGGTGGGGGGTCCGAGCAGTACTTC. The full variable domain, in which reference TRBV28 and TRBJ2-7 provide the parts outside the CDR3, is DVKVTQSSRYLVKRTGEKVFLECVQDMDHENMFWYRQDPGLGLRLIYFSYDVKMKEKGDIPEGYSVSREKKERFSLILESASTNQTSMYLCASRAGGGSEQYFGPGTRLTVT.

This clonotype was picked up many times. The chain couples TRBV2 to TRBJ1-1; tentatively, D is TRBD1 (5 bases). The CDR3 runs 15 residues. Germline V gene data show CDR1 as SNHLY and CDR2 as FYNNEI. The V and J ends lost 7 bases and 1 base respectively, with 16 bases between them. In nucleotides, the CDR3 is TGTGCCAGCACTCTTTCGGTGGGGGAGAACACTGAAGCTTTCTTT. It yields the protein CASTLSVGENTEAFF.

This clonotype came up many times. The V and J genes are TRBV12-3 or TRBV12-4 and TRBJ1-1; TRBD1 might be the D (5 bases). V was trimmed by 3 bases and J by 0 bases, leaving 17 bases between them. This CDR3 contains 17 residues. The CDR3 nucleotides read TGTGCCAGCAGTTTCCTGGCAGGGCACAAAATGAACACTGAAGCTTTCTTT. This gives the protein CASSFLAGHKMNTEAFF.

CDR3 sequence reads: CASSPPGTGDYEQYF. DNA of the CDR3: TGTGCCAGCAGCCCTCCCGGGACAGGAGACTACGAGCAGTACTTC. V is TRBV12-3 or TRBV12-4 and J is TRBJ2-7; TRBD1 aligns across 8 bases. The CDR3 sequence is 15 residues long. The J segment lost 3 bases and the V segment lost 6 bases, leaving 10 bases of the junction unmatched.

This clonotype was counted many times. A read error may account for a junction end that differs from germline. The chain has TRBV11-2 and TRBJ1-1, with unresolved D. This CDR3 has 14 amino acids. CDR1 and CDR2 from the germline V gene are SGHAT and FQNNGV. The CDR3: CASSLGSVGPGYDF. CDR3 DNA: TGTGCCAGCAGCTTAGGGTCGGTTGGGCCGGGGTACGACTTT.

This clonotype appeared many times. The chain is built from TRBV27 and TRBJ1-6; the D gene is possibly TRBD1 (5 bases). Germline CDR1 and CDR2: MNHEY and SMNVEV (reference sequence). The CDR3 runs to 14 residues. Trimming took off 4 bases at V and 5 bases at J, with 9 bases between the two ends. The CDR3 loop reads CASSSDRDNSPLHF. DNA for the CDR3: TGTGCCAGCAGTTCCGACAGAGATAATTCACCCCTCCACTTT.

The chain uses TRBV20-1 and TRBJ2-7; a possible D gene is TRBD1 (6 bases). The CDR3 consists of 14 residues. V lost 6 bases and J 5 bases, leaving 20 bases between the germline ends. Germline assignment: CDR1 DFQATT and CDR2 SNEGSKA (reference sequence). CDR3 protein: CSAQTGHPVHEQYF. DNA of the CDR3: TGCAGTGCCCAGACAGGACACCCGGTCCACGAGCAGTACTTC.

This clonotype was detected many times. Written as DNA, the CDR3 is TGTGCCAGCAGCTTTGGGGGACAGGCCTTCTCCTACGAGCAGTACTTC. It yields the protein CASSFGGQAFSYEQYF. The V and J genes are TRBV11-1 and TRBJ2-7, with 8 positions matching TRBD1. Germline V CDR1 and CDR2: SGHAT, FQDESV (reference sequence). J was trimmed by 0 bases and V by 3 bases; bases with no gene match: 7. The CDR3 loop spans 16 amino acids.

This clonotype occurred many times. This CDR3 is CASSYSGESGTEAFF. Here the CDR3 DNA reads TGTGCCAGCAGTTACTCGGGAGAGTCGGGCACTGAAGCTTTCTTT. This sequence joins TRBV6-5 and TRBJ1-1; D is ambiguous. V was clipped by 0 bases and J by 4 bases, with 12 bases between them. CDR1 is MNHEY and CDR2 is SVGAGI in the germline V gene. The CDR3 loop spans 15 amino acids.